The 30 T cell receptor beta chains below all came from one sample that was sequenced in a study of blood T cell repertoires in COVID-19. Method: immunoSEQ multiplex PCR; TCRdb's copy keeps in-frame clones and lacks some. The top ten hold 6.3% of the sample, which has about 300,000 clones, more than 80% seen once. The sample comprised peripheral blood. The receptors shown here come from a woman aged 45 to 65 with COVID-19, enrolled during active disease.

The chain is built from TRBV6-6 and TRBJ1-6; D is undetermined. V lost 6 bases and J lost 5, with 14 bases in between. This CDR3 contains 15 residues. Looked up from germline, CDR1 is MNHNY and CDR2 is SVGAGI (reference sequence). The CDR3, as DNA: TGTGCCAGCAGCCCCCGCGGTGTTCATAATTCACCCCTCCACTTT. Translated, it gives CASSPRGVHNSPLHF.

This chain connects TRBV27 to TRBJ2-3, with 12 bases matching TRBD2. J lost 3 bases, V lost 6 bases, and 7 bases had no gene match. CDR1 and CDR2 (germline): MNHEY, SMNVEV (reference sequence). This CDR3 is built from 16 residues. The CDR3 nucleotides read TGTGCCAGCAGCTACACTAGCGGGAGGTTGACAGATACGCAGTATTTT. Translated: CASSYTSGRLTDTQYF.

J is TRBJ1-2 and V is TRBV7-9; D unclear. Between the trimmed V and J ends, which lost 4 bases and 0 bases, there was a span of 6 bases. CDR1 is SEHNR, CDR2 FQNEAQ, per germline (reference sequence). The CDR3 extends over 13 amino acids. CDR3 residues: CASSSTANYGYTF. The CDR3 DNA is TGTGCCAGCAGCTCAACAGCTAACTATGGCTACACCTTC.

The chain joins TRBV7-2 to TRBJ2-7, with TRBD2 matching over 7 bases. The CDR3 loop spans 14 amino acids. The germline V gene has CDR1 SGHTA and CDR2 FQGNSA. The ends lost 2 bases at V and 1 base at J; junction bases unmatched: 2. As DNA, the CDR3 is TGTGCCAGCAGCTTATACGGGAGGTCCTACGAGCAGTACTTC. Translating it yields CASSLYGRSYEQYF. Full variable domain (outside the CDR3, taken from reference TRBV7-2 and TRBJ2-7): GAGVSQSPSNKVTEKGKDVELRCDPISGHTALYWYRQSLGQGLEFLIYFQGNSAPDKSGLPSDRFSAERTGGSVSTLTIQRTQQEDSAVYLCASSLYGRSYEQYFGPGTRLTVT.

This clone showed up just a few times. The V call is TRBV5-1, the J call TRBJ2-5; D possibly corresponds to TRBD2 (5 bases). The ends were cut back, 7 bases at V and 4 bases at J, with 14 bases in the middle. Germline CDR1 reads SGHRS; CDR2 reads YFSETQ. The CDR3 is 13 amino acids. The CDR3 loop is CASAPSEVETQYF. For the CDR3, the DNA is TGCGCCAGCGCCCCCTCGGAGGTAGAGACCCAGTACTTC. The full variable domain, with the rest looked up from reference TRBV5-1 and TRBJ2-5, is KAGVTQTPRYLIKTRGQQVTLSCSPISGHRSVSWYQQTPGQGLQFLFEYFSETQRNKGNFPGRFSGRQFSNSRSEMNVSTLELGDSALYLCASAPSEVETQYFGPGTRLLVL.

This chain uses TRBV4-3 with TRBJ2-1; TRBD1 matches 8 bases. CDR1 and CDR2 from the germline V gene are LGHNA and YSLEER. CDR3 size: 16 residues. V trimming: 1 base; J trimming: 8 bases; junction bases outside the gene matches: 10. CDR3 nucleotides: TGCGCCAGCAGCCAAGGCTGGGGGACAGGCAATCATGAGCAGTTCTTC. It translates to CASSQGWGTGNHEQFF.

This clone has a handful of counts. The chain is built from TRBV18 and TRBJ1-5; 8 bases match TRBD1. Per germline, CDR1 KGHSH and CDR2 LQKENI. J was trimmed by 7 bases and V by 6 bases; bases with no gene match: 5. CDR3 length: 13 amino acids. The CDR3 nucleotides read TGTGCCAGCTCCCCGACAGGGGAACAGCCCCAGCATTTT. It codes for CASSPTGEQPQHF.

This chain joins TRBV5-1 and TRBJ2-7, with a tentative D call TRBD2 (5 bases). Germline values: CDR1 SGHRS, CDR2 YFSETQ. V dropped 4 bases and J dropped 3 bases, with 11 bases sitting between them. The CDR3 totals 13 residues. Here the CDR3 DNA reads TGCGCCAGCAGCCCCGCCGAGGGCTACGAGCAGTACTTC. The encoded protein is CASSPAEGYEQYF. Variable domain in full (rest from reference TRBV5-1 and TRBJ2-7): KAGVTQTPRYLIKTRGQQVTLSCSPISGHRSVSWYQQTPGQGLQFLFEYFSETQRNKGNFPGRFSGRQFSNSRSEMNVSTLELGDSALYLCASSPAEGYEQYFGPGTRLTVT.

V gene TRBV6-1 combines with J gene TRBJ1-6; no definite D call. Germline loops: CDR1 MNHNS, CDR2 SASEGT. V was cut by 4 bases and J by 0 bases, with 10 bases left in between. The CDR3 length is 16 residues. The CDR3 region is CASSVDNFSYNSPLHF. The CDR3 nucleotides are TGTGCCAGCAGTGTAGACAACTTCTCCTATAATTCACCCCTCCACTTT.

CDR3 sequence: CASWAVGPDEKLFF. The CDR3 DNA is TGTGCCAGCTGGGCGGTGGGGCCCGACGAAAAACTGTTTTTT. The J gene is TRBJ1-4, the V gene TRBV2, with a weak D call TRBD1 (5 bases). CDR1 and CDR2 (germline): SNHLY, FYNNEI. V gave up 8 bases and J gave up 8 bases, with 18 bases separating them. The CDR3 sequence is 14 residues long.

This chain connects TRBV4-1 to TRBJ2-3; 9 bases match TRBD2. This CDR3 is built from 17 residues. The germline gives CDR1 MGHRA, CDR2 YSYEKL. Trimming cost V 0 bases and J 4 bases; bases outside gene matches: 8. CDR3: CASSQEGTSSFADTQYF. CDR3 nucleotide sequence: TGCGCCAGCAGCCAAGAGGGGACTAGCAGTTTTGCAGATACGCAGTATTTT.

As regards this clone: The sample holds other DNA sequences that translate to the same CDR3. V gene TRBV18 combines with J gene TRBJ1-1; D ambiguous. CDR3 length: 13 amino acids. Germline CDR1 reads KGHSH; CDR2 reads LQKENI. The germline V and J ends were trimmed by 5 bases and 0 bases, with 7 bases remaining between them. The CDR3 region is CASSEGMNTEAFF. DNA of the CDR3: TGTGCCAGCTCAGAGGGCATGAACACTGAAGCTTTCTTT.

The chain recombines TRBV5-1 with TRBJ1-4, with a tentative D call TRBD1 (5 bases). The CDR3 spans 12 residues. Deletions cut 5 bases from V and 7 bases from J, with 9 bases between. Germline V gives CDR1 SGHRS, CDR2 YFSETQ. This chain's CDR3 is CASRYDSEKLFF. CDR3 sequence (DNA): TGCGCCAGCAGATACGACAGTGAAAAACTGTTTTTT.

The J gene is TRBJ2-5, the V gene TRBV9, with 12 bases fitting TRBD2. Losses at the gene ends were 2 bases for V and 5 bases for J; bases not matched to a gene: 13. The CDR3 length is 18 residues. The germline V gene has CDR1 SGDLS and CDR2 YYNGEE. DNA of the CDR3: TGTGCCAGCAGCGTTAGGGGACTAGCGGGTGCTCGGGTTGAGACCCAGTACTTC. It codes for CASSVRGLAGARVETQYF.

J is TRBJ1-1 and V is TRBV5-1; D possibly corresponds to TRBD1 (6 bases). CDR1 and CDR2 (germline): SGHRS, YFSETQ. The CDR3 length is 13 residues. The V gene lost 1 base and the J gene lost 7 bases, with 11 bases spanning the gap. The CDR3 DNA sequence: TGCGCCAGCAGCTTGAACAGGGCTCTTGAAGCTTTCTTT. Its protein is CASSLNRALEAFF.

The chain carries TRBV10-2 and TRBJ1-6; the D is unclear. The CDR3 has 12 amino acids. Germline V gene lookup returns CDR1 WSHSY and CDR2 SAAADI. V was trimmed by 4 bases and J by 10 bases, leaving 8 bases between them. In DNA, the CDR3 is TGCGCCAGCAGTGGGGAGTTCTCACCCCTCCACTTT. Translation: CASSGEFSPLHF.

This clone was counted once. The chain joins TRBV29-1 to TRBJ1-1; D might be TRBD1 (5 bases). The germline V gene encodes CDR1 SQVTM and CDR2 ANQGSEA. This CDR3 comprises 12 residues. V shed 3 bases and J shed 8 bases, with 13 bases lying between them. The CDR3 spells CSVENIRVEAFF. Written as DNA, the CDR3 is TGCAGCGTTGAGAACATCAGGGTAGAAGCTTTCTTT.

V usage is TRBV6-5 and J usage is TRBJ1-5, with D tentatively TRBD1 (5 bases). Trimming stripped 2 bases from V and 10 bases from J, with 9 bases between. This CDR3 contains 12 residues. Germline values: CDR1 MNHEY, CDR2 SVGAGI. The CDR3 bases are TGTGCCAGCAGTTACGGCGGGGGACCCCAGCATTTT. Amino acids: CASSYGGGPQHF.

The table lists this clone with a few counts. This rearrangement joins TRBV5-4 to TRBJ2-1; D perhaps matches TRBD2 (5 bases). CDR3 length equals 15 residues. Germline V gene sequence: CDR1 SGHNT, CDR2 YYREEE (reference sequence). The germline V and J ends were trimmed by 4 bases and 2 bases, with 13 bases remaining between them. Here the CDR3 DNA reads TGTGCCAGCAGCACCGGACTGGTCCCCTACAATGAGCAGTTCTTC. This codes for CASSTGLVPYNEQFF.

This chain links TRBV11-1 with TRBJ2-4, with 9 positions matching TRBD1. V gave up 3 bases and J gave up 3 bases; unmatched junction bases: 6. The CDR3 totals 16 residues. Germline V lookup: CDR1 SGHAT, CDR2 FQDESV (reference sequence). This chain's CDR3 is CASSFRQGVGKNIQYF. CDR3 coding DNA: TGTGCCAGCAGCTTCCGACAGGGGGTTGGCAAAAACATTCAGTACTTC.

The V call is TRBV5-5, the J call TRBJ2-2, with TRBD1 matching over 8 bases. This CDR3 has 19 amino acids. With 4 bases clipped from V and 0 bases from J, the junction kept 14 bases outside the gene matches. The germline V gene has CDR1 SGHKS and CDR2 YYEKEE (reference sequence). CDR3 sequence (DNA): TGTGCCAGCAGCCCCCGAAGGCTGGACAGGGCCACGAACACCGGGGAGCTGTTTTTT. As protein: CASSPRRLDRATNTGELFF.

The chain combines TRBV5-4 with TRBJ1-2, with a weak D call TRBD1 (5 bases). This CDR3 contains 15 residues. Trimming removed 4 bases from V and 1 base from J, with 14 bases in between. Germline V gene data show CDR1 as SGHNT and CDR2 as YYREEE (reference sequence). The CDR3 DNA is TGTGCCAGCAGCCAAGACAGCTTCATTAACTATGGCTACACCTTC. As protein: CASSQDSFINYGYTF.

This clone was seen a single time. The chain uses TRBV7-2 and TRBJ2-3; 13 bases fit TRBD2. The junction had 7 bases not matched to a gene; V was cut back by 5 bases and J by 8 bases. The CDR3 is 15 residues long. Germline V gene data show CDR1 as SGHTA and CDR2 as FQGNSA. CDR3 amino acids: CASSQGTSGIGTQYF. In DNA, the CDR3 is TGTGCCAGCAGCCAAGGGACTAGCGGGATCGGTACGCAGTATTTT.

J is TRBJ2-3 and V is TRBV18, with 8 bases lining up with TRBD2. This CDR3 comprises 15 residues. The V segment lost 3 bases and the J segment 0 bases; nucleotides outside the gene matches: 2. Germline V lookup: CDR1 KGHSH, CDR2 LQKENI. DNA of the CDR3: TGTGCCAGCTCACCGGTAGCGGGGAGCACAGATACGCAGTATTTT. Protein: CASSPVAGSTDTQYF.

The chain employs TRBV14 and TRBJ2-5; D not resolved. V was pared by 2 bases and J by 3 bases, with 10 bases between. The CDR3 contains 14 residues. From germline, CDR1 is SGHDN and CDR2 FVKESK. The CDR3 spells CASSQQAREETQYF. The CDR3 DNA is TGTGCCAGCAGCCAACAGGCACGAGAAGAGACCCAGTACTTC.

The gene calls are TRBV18 and TRBJ2-2, with D unresolved. Germline CDR1 KGHSH, CDR2 LQKENI. Trimming removed 1 base at V and 6 bases at J, with 12 bases between. The CDR3 sequence is 15 residues long. CDR3 in DNA: TGTGCCAGCTCACCACAGAAGCCAAAGTCCGGGGAGCTGTTTTTT. This encodes CASSPQKPKSGELFF.

The chain combines TRBV5-4 with TRBJ2-5, with 7 positions matching TRBD1. Trimming took 0 bases from V and 3 from J; bases not matched to a gene: 2. Germline V gene data show CDR1 as SGHNT and CDR2 as YYREEE (reference sequence). The CDR3 totals 14 residues. In nucleotides, the CDR3 is TGTGCCAGCAGCTTGGGGGGGACAGAAGAGACCCAGTACTTC. This sequence encodes CASSLGGTEETQYF. The full variable domain, completed using reference TRBV5-4 and TRBJ2-5, is ETGVTQSPTHLIKTRGQQVTLRCSSQSGHNTVSWYQQALGQGPQFIFQYYREEENGRGNFPPRFSGLQFPNYSSELNVNALELDDSALYLCASSLGGTEETQYFGPGTRLLVL.

This rearrangement joins TRBV19 to TRBJ2-7; D might be TRBD2 (7 bases). This CDR3 has 15 amino acids. The V end was cut by 9 bases, the J end by 5 bases, with 23 bases between. CDR1 is LNHDA and CDR2 is SQIVND in the germline V gene (reference sequence). CDR3 amino acids: CASSPAAGGPDEQYF. The CDR3 region has the DNA TGTGCCAGCAGCCCCGCAGCCGGGGGGCCTGACGAGCAGTACTTC.

This clone was recorded once. This sequence joins TRBV5-4 and TRBJ1-2; 8 bases align to TRBD1. Per the germline V gene, CDR1 is SGHNT and CDR2 is YYREEE (reference sequence). The CDR3 length is 13 residues. The V segment lost 7 bases and the J segment 1 base; nucleotides outside the gene matches: 3. The CDR3 region is CASRDRNNYGYTF. In DNA form, the CDR3 reads TGTGCCAGCCGGGACAGGAATAACTATGGCTACACCTTC.

The V call is TRBV27, the J call TRBJ1-6; D is uncertain. This CDR3 contains 13 residues. V lost 7 bases, J lost 6 bases, and 10 bases lay in between. CDR1 MNHEY and CDR2 SMNVEV come from the germline V gene (reference sequence). This chain's CDR3 is CASTFGFNSPLHF. The DNA of the CDR3 is TGTGCCAGCACGTTCGGGTTTAATTCACCCCTCCACTTT.